This TCR beta chain originates from a study of regulatory T cells in long-lasting Graves disease. Building the TCR beta libraries relied on iRepertoire HTBI primers, and CDR3 regions underwent Arm-PCR. TCRdb reanalysed the multiplex PCR reads using MiXCR and keeps one entry per CDR3 protein. Of 380,000 or so distinct CDR3 sequences detected, roughly 16% appear once; the ten largest clones hold 20%. This clonotype was counted at least ten times. Time point specified: newly diagnosed GD, antithyroid drugs for less than 3 months. From PBMCs, RNA was extracted and then used to make the TCR library. CDR1 and CDR2 (germline): SGHTA, FQGNSA. The CDR3 runs 15 residues. Trimming took 6 bases from V and 5 from J; bases not matched to a gene: 8. These sequences were also reported in another study, on T cells in Graves' hyperthyroidism and ophthalmopathy. According to that study: Lactation, pregnancy, other autoimmune disease or uncontrolled infection excluded patients.

This receptor was obtained from a woman aged 18-29 years with Graves disease. The chain has TRBV7-2 and TRBJ1-5; 9 bases are shared with TRBD1. The source material was peripheral blood mononuclear cells (PBMCs), sampled at new diagnosis, from a patient treated with antithyroid drugs. The CDR3 reads CASSHPTGGDQPQHF. The CDR3 nucleotides read TGTGCCAGCAGTCACCCGACAGGGGGAGATCAGCCCCAGCATTTT.